This section outlines one T cell receptor beta chain sequence together with its context. Antigen unknown. RNA totalling roughly 0.5 to 1 ug underwent reverse transcription with random hexamers. Across 54 Vbeta and 13 Jbeta, TCR beta CDR3 was amplified with immunoSEQ multiplex PCR. TCRdb fed the immunoSEQ multiplex PCR reads into MiXCR, producing one record per CDR3 protein. The table includes about 130,000 distinct CDR3 sequences, 95% detected once. The germline V and J ends were trimmed by 3 bases and 8 bases, with 13 bases remaining between them. Looked up from germline, CDR1 is LNHDA and CDR2 is SQIVND (reference sequence). CDR3 length: 13 amino acids. This sample stems from a study of CD8 T cells in Susac syndrome. General study points: In total CD8+ repertoires, sixteen Susac-specific public clones were found, and CD8+ TEMRA repertoires had about five.

The diagnostic criteria for definite or probable disease, as recently defined, were met by the patients with Susac syndrome. While CD8+ and CD4+ T cells were isolated negatively, TEMRA cells were enriched by FACS. The sequenced material came from CD8+ T cells from PBMCs. This sequence originates from a human donor with Susac syndrome. This chain connects TRBV19 to TRBJ1-1; D is unresolved. CDR3 protein: CASSMSVTYEAFF. CDR3 in DNA: TGTGCCAGTAGTATGTCAGTAACCTACGAAGCTTTCTTT.